The 16 T cell receptor beta chains below were found in one sample sequenced in a study of T cell responses to AZD1222 COVID-19 vaccine (dated by TCRdb to 2020 to 2022). Libraries came from the immunoSEQ multiplex PCR assay. This is the immuneACCESS table as TCRdb keeps it, with only in-frame sequences that have V and J called. A part of the clones is gone; compared with another copy, unresolved V genes explain less than half, and the rest is unexplained. The sample table contains around 140,000 clones; only one count was recorded for 85% to 90% of them. The biggest ten clones account for about 1.5% of the sample. This specimen's time point label, per the study, means: about 28 days (+/-7) after the second vaccine dose. The material was peripheral blood, obtained 28 days after the second AZD1222 dose. These receptors were obtained from an adult who received the AZD1222 COVID-19 vaccine.

The chain uses TRBV18 and TRBJ2-7, with 13 bases aligning to TRBD2. CDR1 is KGHSH, CDR2 LQKENI, per germline. The trim removed 6 bases at V and 3 bases at J, leaving 5 bases unmatched. The CDR3 runs to 15 residues. The CDR3 loop reads CASSPGLAGDYEQYF. The CDR3 region has the DNA TGTGCCAGCTCCCCAGGACTAGCGGGGGACTACGAGCAGTACTTC.

The chain has TRBV29-1 and TRBJ1-1; 12 nucleotides match TRBD1. This CDR3 has 11 amino acids. Germline values: CDR1 SQVTM, CDR2 ANQGSEA. J gave up 14 bases and V 3 bases, and 4 bases lay outside the gene matches. The CDR3 DNA reads TGCAGCGTTGAGGCGGGGACAGGGGGCTTCTTT. This codes for CSVEAGTGGFF.

The V and J genes are TRBV18 and TRBJ1-4, with a weak D call TRBD1 (5 bases). This CDR3 has 17 residues. The germline CDR1 and CDR2 sequences are KGHSH and LQKENI. The germline V and J ends were trimmed by 0 bases and 0 bases, with 11 bases remaining between them. As DNA, the CDR3 is TGTGCCAGCTCACCACCCGGGTCGGGGGCAACTAATGAAAAACTGTTTTTT. Translating gives CASSPPGSGATNEKLFF.

This rearrangement joins TRBV14 to TRBJ1-6; no definite D call. V was clipped by 2 bases and J by 3 bases, with 8 bases between them. CDR1 SGHDN and CDR2 FVKESK come from the germline V gene. The CDR3 is made up of 15 amino acids. The DNA of the CDR3 is TGTGCCAGCAGCCAAACAAGGAGCTATAATTCACCCCTCCACTTT. The encoded protein is CASSQTRSYNSPLHF.

This chain connects TRBV21-1 to TRBJ2-7; no check of the table's D call, TRBD1, against the DNA was made. TRBV21-1 is assigned pseudogene status. The CDR3 spans 14 residues. The CDR3 region has the DNA TGTGCCAGCAGCAAAAGGGGCAGTACCTACGAGCAGTACGTC. It translates to CASSKRGSTYEQYV.

J is TRBJ1-2 and V is TRBV24-1; D is unclear. The CDR3 contains 13 residues. Trimming took 7 bases from V and 6 from J, leaving 14 bases between them. Germline CDR1 is KGHDR and CDR2 is SFDVKD. The CDR3 DNA reads as TGTGCCACCAGGCCGTCCTGGGATAATGGCTACACCTTC. Amino acids: CATRPSWDNGYTF.

This chain uses TRBV19 with TRBJ1-2; tentatively, D is TRBD1 (5 bases). Germline V gene data show CDR1 as LNHDA and CDR2 as SQIVND (reference sequence). V lost 4 bases, J lost 3 bases, and 15 bases lay in between. The CDR3 contains 15 residues. The DNA for the CDR3 is TGTGCCAGTAGTAACCGGGGGACTTGGTACTATGGCTACACCTTC. The encoded protein is CASSNRGTWYYGYTF. The full variable domain, rest sourced from reference TRBV19 and TRBJ1-2, is DGGITQSPKYLFRKEGQNVTLSCEQNLNHDAMYWYRQDPGQGLRLIYYSQIVNDFQKGDIAEGYSVSREKKESFPLTVTSAQKNPTAFYLCASSNRGTWYYGYTFGSGTRLTVV.

The chain couples TRBV5-8 to TRBJ1-5; D call uncertain. V lost 0 bases to trimming and J lost 5 bases, with 3 bases between them. The germline gives CDR1 SGHTS, CDR2 YDEGEE. The CDR3 is 12 residues long. The DNA of the CDR3 is TGTGCCAGCAGCTTGGAGGATCAGCCCCAGCATTTT. It translates to CASSLEDQPQHF.

This sequence joins TRBV3-1 (or the pseudogene TRBV3-2) and TRBJ2-2, with TRBD1 identical over 9 bases. The CDR3 spans 18 residues. In germline, CDR1 is LGHDT, CDR2 YNNKEL (reference sequence). V trimming: 3 bases; J trimming: 9 bases; junction bases outside the gene matches: 17. CDR3 bases: TGTGCCAGCAGCCAGACCGGGACAGGGTTCCTGATTCGTCGGGAGCTGTTTTTT. This encodes CASSQTGTGFLIRRELFF.

The chain recombines TRBV5-5 with TRBJ2-2, with 8 positions matching TRBD1. Trimming removed 6 bases from V and 1 base from J; junction bases left unmatched: 8. The CDR3 covers 16 residues. The germline CDR1 and CDR2 sequences are SGHKS and YYEKEE (reference sequence). The CDR3 region has the DNA TGTGCCAGCACCCGGGGAGGACAGGGGAACACCGGGGAGCTGTTTTTT. Its translation: CASTRGGQGNTGELFF.

V is TRBV6-5 and J is TRBJ1-4, with 7 bases fitting TRBD1. This CDR3 is built from 13 residues. Germline CDR1 and CDR2: MNHEY and SVGAGI. J gave up 8 bases and V 8 bases, and 8 bases lay outside the gene matches. The CDR3 sequence is CASSWRGREKLFF. The CDR3 DNA sequence: TGTGCCAGCTCCTGGAGGGGGCGAGAAAAACTGTTTTTT.

The V and J genes are TRBV28 and TRBJ1-4, with D hard to call. Germline V gene sequence: CDR1 MDHEN, CDR2 SYDVKM. Deletions cut 5 bases from V and 4 bases from J, with 2 bases between. The CDR3 has 11 amino acids. In nucleotides, the CDR3 is TGTGCCAGCAGTATTAATGAAAAACTGTTTTTT. Translated: CASSINEKLFF.

Turning to this clone: This CDR3 is also generated by other DNA sequences in the sample. The V call is TRBV12-3 or TRBV12-4, the J call TRBJ1-1, with TRBD1 as a possible D gene (6 bases). The CDR3 sequence is 13 residues long. V was trimmed by 3 bases and J by 1 base, leaving 6 bases between them. The CDR3 sequence is CASSLGQNTEAFF. Here the CDR3 DNA reads TGTGCCAGCAGTTTGGGACAGAACACTGAAGCTTTCTTT.

CDR3 residues: CASSPRQGSNTEAFF. Written as DNA, the CDR3 is TGTGCCAGCAGTCCACGACAGGGGTCCAACACTGAAGCTTTCTTT. This chain links TRBV28 with TRBJ1-1; TRBD1 aligns across 8 bases. Trimming at V came to 5 bases and at J to 2 bases, leaving 7 bases not matched to a gene. CDR1 and CDR2 (germline): MDHEN, SYDVKM. This CDR3 is 15 amino acids long.

The chain joins TRBV7-2 to TRBJ2-7, with D possibly matching TRBD1 (6 bases). Per the germline V gene, CDR1 is SGHTA and CDR2 is FQGNSA. This CDR3 has 15 amino acids. V dropped 1 base and J dropped 3 bases, with 13 bases sitting between them. CDR3 region: CASSLVGGEGYEQYV. DNA of the CDR3: TGTGCCAGCAGCTTAGTTGGGGGCGAGGGCTACGAGCAGTACGTC.

The chain uses TRBV5-1 and TRBJ1-6; tentatively, D is TRBD1 (5 bases). The CDR3 runs to 16 residues. Trimming removed 1 base from V and 6 bases from J, with 14 bases in between. CDR1 and CDR2 (germline): SGHRS, YFSETQ. Here the CDR3 DNA reads TGCGCCAGCAGCTTGACGGACACGGGAGGTAATTCACCCCTCCACTTT. Translating it yields CASSLTDTGGNSPLHF.